Presented here are 15 T cell receptor beta chains from one specimen sequenced in a study of T and B cells in COVID-19 patients (dated by TCRdb to about 2020). TCRdb shows the sequencer as Illumina MiSeq. Multiplex PCR with BIOMED2 TRB-A/B primer pools was used to amplify TRB rearrangements. The raw public data were reprocessed by TCRdb itself: fastp quality trimming at Q25, MiXCR clonotype calling, in-frame beta chains only. Records with the same CDR3 protein are collapsed into one entry carrying the most frequent genes and DNA. The sample records 6,000 to 7,500 distinct CDR3 sequences, under 25% of which are singletons. The ten largest clones add up to roughly 3.6% of the sample. TRB repertoires were amplified using 250-500 ng of genomic DNA isolated from blood. Sequenced: blood. These receptors came from a human donor who had recovered from COVID-19.

There are many counts of this clonotype. The chain employs TRBV19 and TRBJ1-5; D is unclear. Germline-derived CDR1 and CDR2 are LNHDA and SQIVND (reference sequence). The CDR3 loop spans 18 amino acids. The V end was cut by 0 bases, the J end by 1 base, with 16 bases between. CDR3 DNA sequence: TGTGCCAGTAGTATAGAAGCCCCCCACATAAGCAGCAATCAGCCCCAGCATTTT. Protein sequence: CASSIEAPHISSNQPQHF.

Relative to its sample, this clonotype is medium-sized. The CDR3 nucleotides read TGTGCCAGCAGTGACTCAGGGGGCGCGGGGAATGAGCAGTTCTTC. This sequence encodes CASSDSGGAGNEQFF. J is TRBJ2-1 and V is TRBV6-4; tentatively, D is TRBD1 (7 bases). From germline, CDR1 is MRHNA and CDR2 SNTAGT. The V and J ends lost 0 bases and 7 bases respectively, with 13 bases between them. The CDR3 runs to 15 residues.

This chain uses TRBV7-2 with TRBJ2-2; TRBD1 matches 9 bases. The CDR3 covers 13 residues. V lost 0 bases and J lost 12; bases outside the gene matches: 2. Germline loops: CDR1 SGHTA, CDR2 FQGNSA. CDR3 nucleotides: TGTGCCAGCAGCTTAGCGGACAGGGGACAGCTGTTTTTT. This gives the protein CASSLADRGQLFF.

This clonotype is a singleton in its sample. The V call is TRBV6-5, the J call TRBJ1-2; D gene unclear. This CDR3 has 14 amino acids. Germline V lookup: CDR1 MNHEY, CDR2 SVGAGI. Between the trimmed V and J ends, which lost 4 bases and 5 bases, there was a span of 14 bases. The CDR3: CASSLHRGRYGYTF. CDR3 nucleotide sequence: TGTGCCAGCAGTTTGCACAGAGGCAGGTATGGCTACACCTTC.

The rearrangement links TRBV20-1 to TRBJ2-1; 7 nucleotides line up with TRBD1. The CDR3 loop spans 14 amino acids. V was clipped by 7 bases and J by 10 bases; unmatched bases: 16. Germline CDR1 DFQATT, CDR2 SNEGSKA (reference sequence). In DNA form, the CDR3 reads TGCAGTGGGCAGGGGGACGGTAGGTCCGGGGAGCAGTTCTTC. The encoded protein is CSGQGDGRSGEQFF.

The genes are TRBV19 and TRBJ2-3; 9 bases are a match to TRBD2. The CDR3 loop spans 15 amino acids. V shed 9 bases, J shed 4 bases, and the junction held 11 bases outside the gene matches. From germline, CDR1 is LNHDA and CDR2 SQIVND (reference sequence). CDR3 protein: CASLPGGGASDTQYF. For the CDR3, the DNA is TGTGCCAGCCTACCTGGCGGGGGGGCATCAGATACGCAGTATTTT.

Many counts were recorded for this clonotype. This sequence joins TRBV6-1 and TRBJ1-5; D remains ambiguous. V dropped 0 bases and J dropped 6 bases, with 6 bases sitting between them. Germline CDR1 MNHNS, CDR2 SASEGT. The CDR3 is 13 amino acids. CDR3 sequence reads: CASSEASRQPQHF. The CDR3 nucleotides read TGTGCCAGCAGTGAAGCGTCCCGTCAGCCCCAGCATTTT.

The chain uses TRBV28 and TRBJ1-2, with 8 bases lining up with TRBD1. The junction had 5 bases not matched to a gene; V was cut back by 5 bases and J by 3 bases. This CDR3 comprises 14 residues. Germline V gene data show CDR1 as MDHEN and CDR2 as SYDVKM. The CDR3 spells CASSLTGGDYGYTF. The CDR3 coding sequence is TGTGCCAGCAGTCTCACAGGGGGGGACTATGGCTACACCTTC.

The chain couples TRBV2 to TRBJ2-5; D is undetermined. The CDR3 contains 14 residues. Germline lookup yields CDR1 SNHLY and CDR2 FYNNEI. V was trimmed by 7 bases and J by 5 bases, leaving 17 bases between them. CDR3 amino acids: CASTKLRSEETQYF. CDR3 DNA: TGTGCCAGCACCAAGCTGAGGTCCGAGGAGACCCAGTACTTC.

The rearrangement joins TRBV18 to TRBJ1-3, with D tentatively TRBD1 (5 bases). This CDR3 is built from 18 residues. V was clipped by 1 base and J by 2 bases, with 18 bases between them. The V gene's germline CDR1 is KGHSH and CDR2 LQKENI. The CDR3 region has the DNA TGTGCCAGCTCACCACAGGGCCCTAGACAAGGGGCTGGAAACACCATATATTTT. This codes for CASSPQGPRQGAGNTIYF.

To note about this clonotype: Being one base from a much bigger clone, this may be a read error. The J gene is TRBJ1-3, the V gene TRBV6-5; TRBD1 might be the D (5 bases). Germline V gene lookup returns CDR1 MNHEY and CDR2 SVGAGI. CDR3 size: 15 residues. Here the CDR3 reads CASSYNGGLENAIYF. The CDR3, as DNA: TGTGCCAGCAGTTATAATGGGGGACTGGAAAACGCCATATATTTT.

This clonotype is termed medium-sized. This chain uses TRBV5-4 with TRBJ2-3; 13 nucleotides line up with TRBD2. The CDR3 loop spans 15 amino acids. The V gene end was trimmed by 1 base and the J gene end by 6 bases; junction bases not matched to a gene: 2. Germline-derived CDR1 and CDR2 are SGHNT and YYREEE (reference sequence). CDR3 residues: CASSLTSGGEDTQYF. CDR3 DNA: TGTGCCAGCAGCTTGACTAGCGGGGGGGAGGATACGCAGTATTTT.

By sample share, this clonotype is medium-sized. The chain employs TRBV6-1 and TRBJ2-7; a possible D gene is TRBD1 (6 bases). V was pared by 4 bases and J by 4 bases, with 14 bases between. Germline loops: CDR1 MNHNS, CDR2 SASEGT. This CDR3 contains 14 residues. CDR3 coding DNA: TGTGCCAGCAGTGTTCAGAGACAGGCGTACGAGCAGTACTTC. It translates to CASSVQRQAYEQYF.

On this clonotype: Because the CDR3's place on the DNA is in doubt, the DNA is left out and the CDR3 is given as listed by TCRdb. The rearrangement uses TRBV7-6 and TRBJ2-5; the table assigns TRBD2, which was not confirmed against the DNA. The CDR3 sequence runs 14 residues, both termini included. The germline V gene encodes CDR1 SGHVS and CDR2 FNYEAQ. The CDR3 loop is CASSSSRDSETQYF.

The V and J genes are TRBV12-3 or TRBV12-4 and TRBJ1-5; TRBD1 agrees at 7 bases. The length of the CDR3 is 13 residues. J was trimmed by 3 bases and V by 5 bases; bases with no gene match: 1. The CDR3 sequence is CASSGTVNQPQHF. The CDR3 region has the DNA TGTGCCAGCAGTGGGACAGTCAATCAGCCCCAGCATTTT.